The 14 T cell receptor beta chains below come from one sample, sequenced in a study of PD-L1 blockade in urothelial cancer. The time point denotes: peripheral blood 6 weeks after treatment start. The table came from immunoSEQ multiplex PCR; TCRdb's copy has only in-frame clones and leaves some out. The sample records some 110,000 clones, approximately 90% being singletons. The sample consisted of PBMCs, taken around atezolizumab (anti-PD-L1) treatment. The receptors derive from a man between 60 and 75 years old with urothelial cancer.

The V and J genes are TRBV7-9 and TRBJ1-4, with TRBD1 as a possible D gene (5 bases). The length of the CDR3 is 14 residues. CDR1 is SEHNR, CDR2 FQNEAQ, per germline (reference sequence). Trimming stripped 1 base from V and 8 bases from J, with 11 bases between. The CDR3 reads CASSLDQGAEKLFF. The CDR3 nucleotides read TGTGCCAGCAGCTTAGATCAAGGGGCAGAAAAACTGTTTTTT.

The chain has TRBV30 and TRBJ1-3; tentatively, D is TRBD1 (6 bases). The CDR3 has 14 residues. In germline, CDR1 is GTSNPN, CDR2 SVGIG (reference sequence). V gave up 0 bases and J gave up 2 bases, with 8 bases separating them. CDR3 DNA: TGTGCCTGGAGTGTAGAGGGGGCTGGAAACACCATATATTTT. Its protein product is CAWSVEGAGNTIYF.

This chain joins TRBV7-2 and TRBJ2-5; TRBD2 is a possible D gene (5 bases). V lost 5 bases and J lost 5, with 12 bases in between. The CDR3 runs 13 residues. Germline values: CDR1 SGHTA, CDR2 FQGNSA. The CDR3 region has the DNA TGTGCCAGCAGCCCCCTCGGAGGCGAGACCCAGTACTTC. This encodes CASSPLGGETQYF.

J is TRBJ2-3 and V is TRBV19; 7 nucleotides match TRBD2. The CDR3 consists of 11 residues. The J segment lost 8 bases and the V segment lost 8 bases, leaving 4 bases of the junction unmatched. Germline assignment: CDR1 LNHDA and CDR2 SQIVND (reference sequence). CDR3 sequence: CASAGEVTQYF. CDR3 sequence (DNA): TGTGCCAGTGCGGGGGAAGTTACGCAGTATTTT.

The chain carries TRBV6-1 and TRBJ2-7; 12 positions match TRBD2. The CDR3 loop spans 18 amino acids. CDR1 is MNHNS and CDR2 is SASEGT in the germline V gene. V shed 3 bases and J 1 base; nucleotides not matched to a gene: 10. The DNA for the CDR3 is TGTGCCAGCAGTGATACCGGGACTAGCGGGCGTCTATCCTACGAGCAGTACTTC. Amino acids: CASSDTGTSGRLSYEQYF.

The V and J genes are TRBV6-5 and TRBJ1-3, with D tentatively TRBD1 (6 bases). The CDR3 consists of 13 residues. Trimming stripped 4 bases from V and 6 bases from J, with 10 bases between. CDR1 is MNHEY, CDR2 SVGAGI, per germline. The CDR3 is CASSLRQENTIYF. In nucleotides, the CDR3 is TGTGCCAGCAGTTTACGACAGGAAAACACCATATATTTT.

The chain links TRBV19 to TRBJ1-1, with a tentative D call TRBD1 (5 bases). The CDR3 loop spans 14 amino acids. The germline V gene has CDR1 LNHDA and CDR2 SQIVND (reference sequence). Deletions cut 3 bases from V and 1 base from J, with 9 bases between. The CDR3 region is CASSIGHSNTEAFF. In nucleotides, the CDR3 is TGTGCCAGTAGTATTGGACACTCGAACACTGAAGCTTTCTTT. The variable domain in full, with the rest retrieved from reference TRBV19 and TRBJ1-1, is DGGITQSPKYLFRKEGQNVTLSCEQNLNHDAMYWYRQDPGQGLRLIYYSQIVNDFQKGDIAEGYSVSREKKESFPLTVTSAQKNPTAFYLCASSIGHSNTEAFFGQGTRLTVV.

The chain links TRBV5-1 to TRBJ2-2, with a possible D match to TRBD1 (5 bases). This CDR3 region has 15 residues. Germline assignment: CDR1 SGHRS and CDR2 YFSETQ. V was shortened by 4 bases and J by 0 bases, with 10 bases between the two germline ends. DNA of the CDR3: TGCGCCAGCAGCCCACAGGCCCCGAACACCGGGGAGCTGTTTTTT. It encodes CASSPQAPNTGELFF.

This chain connects TRBV6-1 to TRBJ1-2; D is unclear. Germline assignment: CDR1 MNHNS and CDR2 SASEGT. The germline V and J ends were trimmed by 0 bases and 5 bases, with 7 bases remaining between them. The CDR3 runs 13 residues. CDR3 in amino acids: CASSEAADYGYTF. DNA of the CDR3: TGTGCCAGCAGTGAAGCTGCGGATTATGGCTACACCTTC.

This clone has more than one count but fewer than ten. This chain joins TRBV6-6 and TRBJ2-7, with 9 bases aligning to TRBD2. The CDR3 contains 15 residues. CDR1 is MNHNY and CDR2 is SVGAGI in the germline V gene (reference sequence). Losses at the gene ends were 6 bases for V and 4 bases for J; bases not matched to a gene: 10. DNA of the CDR3: TGTGCCAGCAGCGTTAGCGGGAGCGGGGGTTACGAGCAGTACTTC. Amino acids: CASSVSGSGGYEQYF.

The chain combines TRBV5-1 with TRBJ1-1; 9 positions agree with TRBD1. V shed 6 bases, J shed 4 bases, and the junction held 4 bases outside the gene matches. CDR1 is SGHRS, CDR2 YFSETQ, per germline. The CDR3 extends over 13 amino acids. The CDR3 DNA reads as TGCGCCAGCAAACAGGGGGCGCGCACTGAAGCTTTCTTT. Translated: CASKQGARTEAFF.

The rearrangement uses TRBV5-4 and TRBJ2-1, with 9 bases aligning to TRBD1. The CDR3 is 16 residues long. CDR1 is SGHNT and CDR2 is YYREEE in the germline V gene (reference sequence). Trimming removed 0 bases from V and 14 bases from J; junction bases left unmatched: 15. CDR3 in amino acids: CASSLEGFTGGGWEFF. As DNA, the CDR3 is TGTGCCAGCAGCTTGGAGGGGTTTACAGGGGGCGGGTGGGAGTTCTTC.

The chain joins TRBV9 to TRBJ2-3; maybe TRBD1 (6 bases). Trimming took 0 bases from V and 3 from J, leaving 14 bases between them. Germline CDR1 and CDR2: SGDLS and YYNGEE. CDR3 length: 16 amino acids. The CDR3 reads CASSVVTGLQTDTQYF. The CDR3 region has the DNA TGTGCCAGCAGCGTAGTTACAGGGCTTCAAACAGATACGCAGTATTTT.

This chain links TRBV5-4 with TRBJ1-2; D may be TRBD1 (5 bases). CDR3 size: 15 residues. The germline V and J ends were trimmed by 2 bases and 4 bases, with 15 bases remaining between them. Germline CDR1 SGHNT, CDR2 YYREEE (reference sequence). The CDR3 here is CASSFRQPGSYGYTF. Written as DNA, the CDR3 is TGTGCCAGCAGCTTTAGACAGCCCGGAAGCTATGGCTACACCTTC.